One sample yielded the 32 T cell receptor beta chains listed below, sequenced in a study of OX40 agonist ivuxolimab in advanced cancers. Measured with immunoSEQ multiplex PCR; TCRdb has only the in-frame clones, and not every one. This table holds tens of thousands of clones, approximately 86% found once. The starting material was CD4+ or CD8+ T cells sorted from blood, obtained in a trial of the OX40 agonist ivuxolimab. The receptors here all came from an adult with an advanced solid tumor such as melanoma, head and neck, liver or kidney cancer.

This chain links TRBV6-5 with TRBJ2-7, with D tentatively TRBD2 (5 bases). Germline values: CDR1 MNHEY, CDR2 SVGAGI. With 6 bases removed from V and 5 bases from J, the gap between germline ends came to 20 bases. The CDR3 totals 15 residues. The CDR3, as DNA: TGTGCCAGCAGCCGAGGGATGGCAGGTCTGAACGAGCAGTACTTC. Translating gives CASSRGMAGLNEQYF.

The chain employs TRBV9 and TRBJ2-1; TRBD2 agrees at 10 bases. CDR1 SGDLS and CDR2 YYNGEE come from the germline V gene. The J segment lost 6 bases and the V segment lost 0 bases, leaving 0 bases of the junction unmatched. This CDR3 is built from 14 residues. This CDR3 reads CASSVVAGGNEQFF. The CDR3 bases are TGTGCCAGCAGCGTAGTAGCGGGAGGCAATGAGCAGTTCTTC. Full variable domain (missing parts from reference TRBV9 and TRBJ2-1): DSGVTQTPKHLITATGQRVTLRCSPRSGDLSVYWYQQSLDQGLQFLIQYYNGEERAKGNILERFSAQQFPDLHSELNLSSLELGDSALYFCASSVVAGGNEQFFGPGTRLTVL.

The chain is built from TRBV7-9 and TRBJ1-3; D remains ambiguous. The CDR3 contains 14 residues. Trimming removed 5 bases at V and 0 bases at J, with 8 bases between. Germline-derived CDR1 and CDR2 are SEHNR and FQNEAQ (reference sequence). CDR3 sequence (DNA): TGTGCCAGCAGCCTGGGATCCTCTGGAAACACCATATATTTT. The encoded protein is CASSLGSSGNTIYF.

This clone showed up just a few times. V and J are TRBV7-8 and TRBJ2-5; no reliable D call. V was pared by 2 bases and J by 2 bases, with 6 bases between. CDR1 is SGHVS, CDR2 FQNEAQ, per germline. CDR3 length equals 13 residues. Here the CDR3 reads CASSLTHQETQYF. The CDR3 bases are TGTGCCAGCAGCTTAACTCATCAAGAGACCCAGTACTTC.

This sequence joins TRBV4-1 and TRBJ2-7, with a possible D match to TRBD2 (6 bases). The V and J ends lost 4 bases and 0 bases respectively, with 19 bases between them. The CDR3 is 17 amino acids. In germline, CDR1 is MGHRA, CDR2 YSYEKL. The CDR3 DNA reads TGCGCCAGCAGCCCGCCCTTCGAGCGGGTTCGCTCCTACGAGCAGTACTTC. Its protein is CASSPPFERVRSYEQYF.

The CDR3 is CASSFLNLGAQYF. The CDR3 DNA reads TGTGCCAGCAGCTTTCTCAATTTAGGAGCCCAGTACTTC. This chain joins TRBV7-9 and TRBJ2-5, with D unresolved. The CDR3 is 13 residues long. V was pared by 3 bases and J by 9 bases, with 14 bases between. Germline V CDR1 and CDR2: SEHNR, FQNEAQ (reference sequence).

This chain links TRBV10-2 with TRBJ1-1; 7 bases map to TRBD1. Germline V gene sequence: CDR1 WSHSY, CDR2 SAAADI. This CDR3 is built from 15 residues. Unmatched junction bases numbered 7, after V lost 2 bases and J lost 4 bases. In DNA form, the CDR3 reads TGCGCCAGCAGTGAGAGGGGGCGCTTGGGCACTGAAGCTTTCTTT. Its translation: CASSERGRLGTEAFF.

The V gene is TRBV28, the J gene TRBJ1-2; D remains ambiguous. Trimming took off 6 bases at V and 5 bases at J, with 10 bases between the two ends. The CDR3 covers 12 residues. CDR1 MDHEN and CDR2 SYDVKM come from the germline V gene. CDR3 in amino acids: CASSRQRYGYTF. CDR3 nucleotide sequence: TGTGCCAGCAGCCGGCAGCGTTATGGCTACACCTTC.

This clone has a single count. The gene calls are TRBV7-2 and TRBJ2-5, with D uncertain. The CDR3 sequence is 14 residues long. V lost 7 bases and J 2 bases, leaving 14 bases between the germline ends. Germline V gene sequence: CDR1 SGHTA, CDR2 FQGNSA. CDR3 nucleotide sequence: TGTGCCAGCAATAAAGGGCAGCCACAAGAGACCCAGTACTTC. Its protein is CASNKGQPQETQYF.

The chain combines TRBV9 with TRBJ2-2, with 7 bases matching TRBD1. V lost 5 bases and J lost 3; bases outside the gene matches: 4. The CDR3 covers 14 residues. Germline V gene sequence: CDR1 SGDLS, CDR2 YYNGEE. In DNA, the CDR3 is TGTGCCAGCAGTCGGCAGGGGGACACCGGGGAGCTGTTTTTT. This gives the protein CASSRQGDTGELFF. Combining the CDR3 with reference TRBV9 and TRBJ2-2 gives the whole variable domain DSGVTQTPKHLITATGQRVTLRCSPRSGDLSVYWYQQSLDQGLQFLIQYYNGEERAKGNILERFSAQQFPDLHSELNLSSLELGDSALYFCASSRQGDTGELFFGEGSRLTVL.

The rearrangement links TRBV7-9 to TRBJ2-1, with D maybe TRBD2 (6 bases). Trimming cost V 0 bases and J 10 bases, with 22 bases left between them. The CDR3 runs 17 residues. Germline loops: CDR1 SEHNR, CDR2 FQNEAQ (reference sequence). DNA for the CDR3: TGTGCCAGCAGCTTAGCGGAGGGACGTCAGGCGCAACGGGAGCAGTTCTTC. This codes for CASSLAEGRQAQREQFF. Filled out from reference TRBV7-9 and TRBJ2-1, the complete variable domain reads DTGVSQNPRHKITKRGQNVTFRCDPISEHNRLYWYRQTLGQGPEFLTYFQNEAQLEKSRLLSDRFSAERPKGSFSTLEIQRTEQGDSAMYLCASSLAEGRQAQREQFFGPGTRLTVL.

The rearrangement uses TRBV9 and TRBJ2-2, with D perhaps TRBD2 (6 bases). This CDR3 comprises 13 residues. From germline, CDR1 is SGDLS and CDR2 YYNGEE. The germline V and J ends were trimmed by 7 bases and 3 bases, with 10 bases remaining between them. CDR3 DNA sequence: TGTGCCAGCTCAGCGGGTTACACCGGGGAGCTGTTTTTT. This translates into CASSAGYTGELFF.

The CDR3 spells CASSLGEGTAFF. The CDR3 region has the DNA TGTGCCAGCAGCTTAGGGGAGGGGACGGCTTTCTTT. The rearrangement uses TRBV7-9 and TRBJ1-1, with TRBD1 as a possible D gene (5 bases). Germline V gives CDR1 SEHNR, CDR2 FQNEAQ (reference sequence). This CDR3 is built from 12 residues. V was cut by 1 base and J by 11 bases, with 11 bases left in between.

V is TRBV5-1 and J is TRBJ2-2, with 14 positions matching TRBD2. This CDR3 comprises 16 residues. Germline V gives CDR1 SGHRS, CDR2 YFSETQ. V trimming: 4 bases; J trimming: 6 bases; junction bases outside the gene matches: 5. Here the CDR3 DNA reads TGCGCCAGCAGCCTCCAGACTAGCGGGAGGGCCGGGGAGCTGTTTTTT. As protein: CASSLQTSGRAGELFF.

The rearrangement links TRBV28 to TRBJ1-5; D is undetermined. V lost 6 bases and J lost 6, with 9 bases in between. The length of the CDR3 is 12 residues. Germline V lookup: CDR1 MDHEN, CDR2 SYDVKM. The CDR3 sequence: CASSNSGQPQHF. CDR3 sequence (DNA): TGTGCCAGCAGCAATTCAGGTCAGCCCCAGCATTTT.

The CDR3 DNA reads TGTGCCAGCAGTTTCCGGGTGCCCTACGAGCAGTACTTC. Encoded protein: CASSFRVPYEQYF. The gene calls are TRBV28 and TRBJ2-7; D not resolved. CDR1 is MDHEN and CDR2 is SYDVKM in the germline V gene. Trimming pared 3 bases from V and 2 bases from J, leaving 8 bases between. This CDR3 is built from 13 residues.

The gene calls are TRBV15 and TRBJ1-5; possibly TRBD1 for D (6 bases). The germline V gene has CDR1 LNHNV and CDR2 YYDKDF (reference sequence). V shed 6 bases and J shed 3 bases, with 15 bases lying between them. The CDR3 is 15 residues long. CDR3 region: CATSQRSGDNQPQHF. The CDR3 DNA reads TGTGCCACCAGTCAGAGGTCAGGGGACAATCAGCCCCAGCATTTT. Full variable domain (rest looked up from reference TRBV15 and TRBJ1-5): DAMVIQNPRYQVTQFGKPVTLSCSQTLNHNVMYWYQQKSSQAPKLLFHYYDKDFNNEADTPDNFQSRRPNTSFCFLDIRSPGLGDTAMYLCATSQRSGDNQPQHFGDGTRLSIL.

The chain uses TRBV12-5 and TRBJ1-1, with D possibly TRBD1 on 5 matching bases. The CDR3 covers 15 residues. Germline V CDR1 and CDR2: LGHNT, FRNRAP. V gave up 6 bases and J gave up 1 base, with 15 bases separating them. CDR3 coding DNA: TGTGCTAGTGGCCCCCCGGGACGCCGGAACACTGAAGCTTTCTTT. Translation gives CASGPPGRRNTEAFF.

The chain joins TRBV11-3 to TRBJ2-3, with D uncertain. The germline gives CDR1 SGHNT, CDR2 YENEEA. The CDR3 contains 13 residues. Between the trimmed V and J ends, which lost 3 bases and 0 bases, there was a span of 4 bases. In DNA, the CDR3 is TGTGCCAGCAGCTTTGTCAGCACAGATACGCAGTATTTT. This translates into CASSFVSTDTQYF.

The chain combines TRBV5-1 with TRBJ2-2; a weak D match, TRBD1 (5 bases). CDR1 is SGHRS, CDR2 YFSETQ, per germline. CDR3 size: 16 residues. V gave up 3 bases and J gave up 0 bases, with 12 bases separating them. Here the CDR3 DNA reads TGCGCCAGCAGCTGGACGACAGATACGAACACCGGGGAGCTGTTTTTT. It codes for CASSWTTDTNTGELFF.

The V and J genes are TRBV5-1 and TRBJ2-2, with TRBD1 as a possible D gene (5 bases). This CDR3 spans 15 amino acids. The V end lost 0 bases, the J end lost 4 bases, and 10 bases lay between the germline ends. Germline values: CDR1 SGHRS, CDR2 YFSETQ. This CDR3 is CASSLGGASTGELFF. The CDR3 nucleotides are TGCGCCAGCAGCTTGGGTGGGGCCTCCACCGGGGAGCTGTTTTTT. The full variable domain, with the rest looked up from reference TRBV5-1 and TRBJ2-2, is KAGVTQTPRYLIKTRGQQVTLSCSPISGHRSVSWYQQTPGQGLQFLFEYFSETQRNKGNFPGRFSGRQFSNSRSEMNVSTLELGDSALYLCASSLGGASTGELFFGEGSRLTVL.

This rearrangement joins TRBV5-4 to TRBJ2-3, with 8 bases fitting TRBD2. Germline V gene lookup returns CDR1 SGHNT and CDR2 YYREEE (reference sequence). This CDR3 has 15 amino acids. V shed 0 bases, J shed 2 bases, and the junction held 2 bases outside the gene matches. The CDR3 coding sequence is TGTGCCAGCAGCTTGGTAGCGGGGTTCACAGATACGCAGTATTTT. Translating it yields CASSLVAGFTDTQYF. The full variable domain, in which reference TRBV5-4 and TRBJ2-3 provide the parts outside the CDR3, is ETGVTQSPTHLIKTRGQQVTLRCSSQSGHNTVSWYQQALGQGPQFIFQYYREEENGRGNFPPRFSGLQFPNYSSELNVNALELDDSALYLCASSLVAGFTDTQYFGPGTRLTVL.

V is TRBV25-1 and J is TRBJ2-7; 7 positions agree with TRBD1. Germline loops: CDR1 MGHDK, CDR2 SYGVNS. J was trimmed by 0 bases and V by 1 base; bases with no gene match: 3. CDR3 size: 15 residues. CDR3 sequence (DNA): TGTGCCAGCAGTGAATTGGCAGGGGGCTCCTACGAGCAGTACTTC. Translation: CASSELAGGSYEQYF.

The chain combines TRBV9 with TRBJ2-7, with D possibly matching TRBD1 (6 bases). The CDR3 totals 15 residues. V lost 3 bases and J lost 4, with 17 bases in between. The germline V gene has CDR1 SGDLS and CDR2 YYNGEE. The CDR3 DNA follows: TGTGCCAGCAGCGGTAAACAGGGCAAGGGGTACGAGCAGTACTTC. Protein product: CASSGKQGKGYEQYF.

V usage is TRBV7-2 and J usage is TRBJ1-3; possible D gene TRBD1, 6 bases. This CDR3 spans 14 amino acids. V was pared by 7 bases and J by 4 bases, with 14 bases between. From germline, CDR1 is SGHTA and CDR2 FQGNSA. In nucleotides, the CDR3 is TGTGCCAGCACCACAGGGACACCCGGAAACACCATATATTTT. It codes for CASTTGTPGNTIYF. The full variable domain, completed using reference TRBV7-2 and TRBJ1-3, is GAGVSQSPSNKVTEKGKDVELRCDPISGHTALYWYRQSLGQGLEFLIYFQGNSAPDKSGLPSDRFSAERTGGSVSTLTIQRTQQEDSAVYLCASTTGTPGNTIYFGEGSWLTVV.

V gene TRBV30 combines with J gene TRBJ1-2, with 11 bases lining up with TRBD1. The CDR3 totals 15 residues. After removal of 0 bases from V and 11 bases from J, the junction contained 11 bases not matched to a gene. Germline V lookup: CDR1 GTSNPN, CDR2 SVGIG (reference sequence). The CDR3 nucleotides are TGTGCCTGGAGTGTACCTGGACAGGGGGCGGTTAGATACACCTTC. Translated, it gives CAWSVPGQGAVRYTF.

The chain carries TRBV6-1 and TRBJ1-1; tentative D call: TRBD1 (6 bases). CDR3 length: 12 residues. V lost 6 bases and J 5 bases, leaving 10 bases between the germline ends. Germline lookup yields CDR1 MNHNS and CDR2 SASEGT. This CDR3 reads CASSWDTTEAFF. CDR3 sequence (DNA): TGTGCCAGCAGCTGGGACACAACTGAAGCTTTCTTT.

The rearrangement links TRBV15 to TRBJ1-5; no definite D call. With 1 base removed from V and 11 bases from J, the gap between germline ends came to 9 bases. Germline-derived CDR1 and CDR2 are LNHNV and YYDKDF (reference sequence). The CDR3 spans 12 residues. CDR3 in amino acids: CATSRGEIAQHF. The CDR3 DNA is TGTGCCACCAGCAGAGGTGAAATAGCCCAGCATTTT.

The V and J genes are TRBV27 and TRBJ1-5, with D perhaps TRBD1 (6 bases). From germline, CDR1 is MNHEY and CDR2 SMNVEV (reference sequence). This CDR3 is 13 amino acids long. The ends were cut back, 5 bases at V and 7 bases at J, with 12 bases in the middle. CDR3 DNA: TGTGCCAGCAGTCCCACAGGGAACCAGCCCCAGCATTTT. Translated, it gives CASSPTGNQPQHF.

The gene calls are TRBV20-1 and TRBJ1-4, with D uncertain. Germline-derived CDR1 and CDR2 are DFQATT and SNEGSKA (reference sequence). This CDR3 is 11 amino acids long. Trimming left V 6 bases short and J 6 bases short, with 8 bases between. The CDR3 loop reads CSAQRDEKLFF. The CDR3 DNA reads TGCAGTGCCCAGAGGGATGAAAAACTGTTTTTT.

The CDR3 DNA reads TGTGCCAGCAGTTTGACTAGCGGGAGGGCCGGGGAGCTGTTTTTT. Protein sequence: CASSLTSGRAGELFF. The chain recombines TRBV28 with TRBJ2-2, with TRBD2 matching over 14 bases. The V gene end was trimmed by 3 bases and the J gene end by 6 bases; junction bases not matched to a gene: 0. The germline V gene has CDR1 MDHEN and CDR2 SYDVKM. The CDR3 length is 15 residues.

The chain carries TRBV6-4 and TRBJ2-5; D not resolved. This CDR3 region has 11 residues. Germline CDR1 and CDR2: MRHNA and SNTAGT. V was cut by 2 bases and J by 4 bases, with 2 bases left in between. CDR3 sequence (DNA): TGTGCCAGCAGTGACAGAGAGACCCAGTACTTC. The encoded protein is CASSDRETQYF.